A selection of T cell receptor beta chains follows, all from one sample in a study of CD8 T cells in ankylosing spondylitis. One entry per CDR3 protein, called by TCRdb with MiXCR from the 5' RACE reads. The data show about 160,000 distinct CDR3 sequences, 40% to 50% seen once. Material for sequencing was synovial fluid, either unsorted or a sorted T cell fraction (not recorded which). Receptors originate from a male donor with ankylosing spondylitis. CDR3s include the opening cysteine and the closing phenylalanine or tryptophan.

TRBV6-1	TRBJ1-1	CASSPATGQVYSTEAFF
TRBV6-4	TRBJ2-3	CASSSTSGSTDTQYF
TRBV12-3/TRBV12-4	TRBJ2-2	CASSSRTSGMDTGELFF
TRBV6-1	TRBJ2-7	CASRGGVWGGDEQYF
TRBV7-3	TRBJ2-1	CASSSEPGSLREQFF
TRBV19	TRBJ1-1	CASSITGETDTEAFF
TRBV11-2	TRBJ2-7	CASSFPGTSTYEQYF
TRBV4-1	TRBJ1-1	CASSQDVSEGALTEAFF
TRBV6-1	TRBJ2-3	CASSEASGGAQDTQYF
TRBV3-1	TRBJ2-1	CASSQGTSFEQFF
TRBV6-5	TRBJ2-2	CASSYLGTGELFF
TRBV27	TRBJ2-7	CASSFTGTFYEQYF
TRBV4-1	TRBJ2-1	CASSQVWGGPYNEQFF
TRBV28	TRBJ1-1	CAGHCGRRNTEAFF
TRBV11-1	TRBJ2-1	CASSQVGGTPPDRNEQFF
TRBV7-6	TRBJ2-2	CASSVGAGGHAGELFF
TRBV20-1	TRBJ1-1	CSASGHLNTEAFF
TRBV12-3/TRBV12-4	TRBJ2-2	CASSLFIFGASGRAGELFF
TRBV14	TRBJ2-7	CASSQEPGLPYEQYF
TRBV4-1	TRBJ1-6	CASSQRGVYNSPLHF
TRBV12-3/TRBV12-4	TRBJ2-1	CASSLQRETLGEQFF
TRBV24-1	TRBJ2-1	CATSETSGVYNEQFF
TRBV10-3	TRBJ2-3	CAISDSMLYTQYF
TRBV12-3/TRBV12-4	TRBJ1-2	CASIPKPLLSYGYTF
TRBV12-3/TRBV12-4	TRBJ2-1	CASSLQGLGTRPNNEQFF
TRBV27	TRBJ2-7	CASSLLGQVDYEQYF
TRBV4-1	TRBJ2-7	CASSQVGTGPYEQYF